The 4 T cell receptor beta chains reported below all come from one sample, sequenced in a study of OX40 agonist ivuxolimab in advanced cancers. TCRdb keeps only in-frame clones here, not all; method: immunoSEQ multiplex PCR. The top ten clones hold about 11% of a sample with about 84,000 clones, around 94% of them seen once. Material: CD4+ or CD8+ T cells sorted from blood, obtained in a trial of the OX40 agonist ivuxolimab. Every receptor here comes from an adult with an advanced solid tumor such as melanoma, head and neck, liver or kidney cancer.

The chain links TRBV2 to TRBJ1-1, with 10 bases fitting TRBD1. Trimming took 6 bases from V and 3 from J; bases not matched to a gene: 7. In germline, CDR1 is SNHLY, CDR2 FYNNEI. There are 15 residues in the CDR3. Here the CDR3 DNA reads TGTGCCAGCAGCCTGACAGGGGGCAGGTACACTGAAGCTTTCTTT. Its protein product is CASSLTGGRYTEAFF.

This clone turned up a few times. The CDR3 sequence is CASSTGTMNTEAFF. CDR3 sequence (DNA): TGTGCCAGCAGCACCGGGACAATGAACACTGAAGCTTTCTTT. The chain uses TRBV5-6 and TRBJ1-1, with D perhaps matching TRBD1 (6 bases). Germline V gene lookup returns CDR1 SGHDT and CDR2 YYEEEE. V lost 4 bases and J lost 0, with 10 bases in between. The CDR3 covers 14 residues.

CDR3 amino acids: CASRFAGGYEQYF. CDR3 DNA sequence: TGTGCCAGCAGATTTGCGGGCGGCTACGAGCAGTACTTC. The rearrangement joins TRBV27 to TRBJ2-7, with TRBD2 as a possible D gene (5 bases). Trimming took 6 bases from V and 3 from J, leaving 12 bases between them. Germline-derived CDR1 and CDR2 are MNHEY and SMNVEV (reference sequence). There are 13 residues in the CDR3.

This sequence joins TRBV7-8 and TRBJ2-1; the match to TRBD2 covers 9 bases. Per the germline V gene, CDR1 is SGHVS and CDR2 is FQNEAQ. The V segment lost 0 bases and the J segment 8 bases; nucleotides outside the gene matches: 5. This CDR3 region has 15 residues. Written as DNA, the CDR3 is TGTGCCAGCAGCTTAGCGGCTAGCGGGATCTATGAGCAGTTCTTC. It translates to CASSLAASGIYEQFF.